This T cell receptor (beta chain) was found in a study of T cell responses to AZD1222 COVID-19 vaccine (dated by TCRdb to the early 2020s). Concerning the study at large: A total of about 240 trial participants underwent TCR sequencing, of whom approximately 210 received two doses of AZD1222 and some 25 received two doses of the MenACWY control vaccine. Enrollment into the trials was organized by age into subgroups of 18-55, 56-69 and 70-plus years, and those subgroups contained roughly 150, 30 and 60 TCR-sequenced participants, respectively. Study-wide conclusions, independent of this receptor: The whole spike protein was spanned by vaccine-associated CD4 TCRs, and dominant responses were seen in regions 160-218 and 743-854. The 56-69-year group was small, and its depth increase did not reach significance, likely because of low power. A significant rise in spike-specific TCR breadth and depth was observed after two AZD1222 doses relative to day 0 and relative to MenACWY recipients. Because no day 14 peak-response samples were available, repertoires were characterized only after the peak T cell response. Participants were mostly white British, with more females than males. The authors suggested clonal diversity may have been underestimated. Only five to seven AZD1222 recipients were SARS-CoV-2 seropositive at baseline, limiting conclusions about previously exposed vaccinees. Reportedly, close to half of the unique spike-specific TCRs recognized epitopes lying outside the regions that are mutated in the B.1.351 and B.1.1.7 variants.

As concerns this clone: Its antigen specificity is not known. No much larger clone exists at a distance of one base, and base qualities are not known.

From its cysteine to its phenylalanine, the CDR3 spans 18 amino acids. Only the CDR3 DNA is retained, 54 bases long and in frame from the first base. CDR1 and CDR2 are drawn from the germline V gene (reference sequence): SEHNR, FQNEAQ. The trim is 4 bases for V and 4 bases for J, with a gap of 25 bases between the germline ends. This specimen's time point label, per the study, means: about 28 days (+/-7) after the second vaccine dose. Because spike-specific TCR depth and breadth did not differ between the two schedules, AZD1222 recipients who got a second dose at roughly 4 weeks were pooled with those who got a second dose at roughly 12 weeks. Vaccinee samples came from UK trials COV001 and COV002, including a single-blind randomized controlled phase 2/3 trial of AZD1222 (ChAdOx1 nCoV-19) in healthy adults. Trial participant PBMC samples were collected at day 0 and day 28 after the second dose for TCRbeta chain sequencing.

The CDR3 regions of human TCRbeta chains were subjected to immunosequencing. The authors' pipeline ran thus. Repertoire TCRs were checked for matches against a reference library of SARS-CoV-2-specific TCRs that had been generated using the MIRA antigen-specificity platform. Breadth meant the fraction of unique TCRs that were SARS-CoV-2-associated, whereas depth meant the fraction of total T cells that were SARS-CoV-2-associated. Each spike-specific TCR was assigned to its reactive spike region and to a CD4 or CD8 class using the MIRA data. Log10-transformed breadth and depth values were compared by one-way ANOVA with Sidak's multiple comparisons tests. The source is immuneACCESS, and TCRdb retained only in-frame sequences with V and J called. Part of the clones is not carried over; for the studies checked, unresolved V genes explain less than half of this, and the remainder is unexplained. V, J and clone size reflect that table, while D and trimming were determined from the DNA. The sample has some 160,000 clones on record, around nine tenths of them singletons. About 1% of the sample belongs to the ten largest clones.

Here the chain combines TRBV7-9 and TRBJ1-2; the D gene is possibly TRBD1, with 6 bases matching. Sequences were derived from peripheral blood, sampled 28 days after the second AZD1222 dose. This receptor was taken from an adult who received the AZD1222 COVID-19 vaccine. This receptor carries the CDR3 CASSSLRDKTERGYGYTF. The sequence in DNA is TGTGCCAGCAGCTCTCTCCGGGACAAAACCGAGCGGGGCTATGGCTACACCTTC.